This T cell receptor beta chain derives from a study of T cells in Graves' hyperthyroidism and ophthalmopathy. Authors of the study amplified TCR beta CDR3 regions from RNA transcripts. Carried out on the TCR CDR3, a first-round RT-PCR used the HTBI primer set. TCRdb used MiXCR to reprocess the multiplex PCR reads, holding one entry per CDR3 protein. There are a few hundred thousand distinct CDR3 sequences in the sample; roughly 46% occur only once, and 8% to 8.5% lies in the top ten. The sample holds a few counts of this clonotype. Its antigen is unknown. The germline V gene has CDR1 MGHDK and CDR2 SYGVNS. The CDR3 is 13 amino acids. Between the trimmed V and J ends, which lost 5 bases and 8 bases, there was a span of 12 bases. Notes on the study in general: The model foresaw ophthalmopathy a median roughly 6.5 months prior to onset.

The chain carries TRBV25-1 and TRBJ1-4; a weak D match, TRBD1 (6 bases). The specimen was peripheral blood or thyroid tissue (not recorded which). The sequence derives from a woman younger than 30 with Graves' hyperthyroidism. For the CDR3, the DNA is TGTGCCAGCAGTCACTCAGGGGACGAAAAACTGTTTTTT. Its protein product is CASSHSGDEKLFF.